Each of the 28 T cell receptor beta chains below was sequenced from the same sample in a study of Graves' ophthalmopathy and Graves' hyperthyroidism. RNA transcripts were the source from which TCR beta CDR3 regions were amplified. Amplification began with first-round RT-PCR using HTBI primers, then second-round multiplex PCR was performed. TCRdb re-called the multiplex PCR reads through MiXCR, storing one row per CDR3 protein. This table has some 360,000 distinct CDR3 sequences, 17% appearing once. Input material: peripheral blood. The origin of the receptors is an adult woman with stable Graves' hyperthyroidism.

This clonotype has at least ten counts. The J gene is TRBJ1-2, the V gene TRBV6-2 or TRBV6-3; TRBD1 matches at 7 bases. With V trimmed by 6 bases and J by 4 bases, 5 bases remained unmatched. Germline-derived CDR1 and CDR2 are MNHEY and SVGEGT. CDR3 length equals 13 residues. The CDR3 nucleotides read TGTGCCAGCAGCGTTACAGGGGTCTATGGCTACACCTTC. The encoded protein is CASSVTGVYGYTF.

The CDR3, as DNA: TGCGCCAGCAGCCAGGGGACTAGCGGGAGCTCCTACGAGCAGTACTTC. Protein: CASSQGTSGSSYEQYF. The chain employs TRBV4-1 and TRBJ2-7, with TRBD2 matching 14 bases. With 3 bases clipped from V and 0 bases from J, the junction kept 1 base outside the gene matches. The CDR3 has 16 residues. The germline CDR1 and CDR2 sequences are MGHRA and YSYEKL.

This clonotype was recorded many times. The chain recombines TRBV28 with TRBJ1-2; TRBD1 matches 8 bases. Trimming took 6 bases from V and 0 from J; bases not matched to a gene: 9. Per the germline V gene, CDR1 is MDHEN and CDR2 is SYDVKM. This CDR3 spans 16 amino acids. CDR3 DNA: TGTGCCAGCAGCCGGGGGACAGGTACCTCTAACTATGGCTACACCTTC. Amino acids: CASSRGTGTSNYGYTF.

This clonotype was observed a few times. The gene calls are TRBV6-1 and TRBJ1-1; tentatively, D is TRBD1 (6 bases). Trimming left V 2 bases short and J 7 bases short, with 17 bases between. CDR1 MNHNS and CDR2 SASEGT come from the germline V gene. The CDR3 consists of 15 residues. CDR3 sequence: CASSERGSGGGEAFF. In nucleotides, the CDR3 is TGTGCCAGCAGTGAAAGGGGATCCGGGGGCGGTGAAGCTTTCTTT.

Ten or more counts support this clonotype. The rearrangement uses TRBV6-1 and TRBJ1-1; 8 bases line up with TRBD1. The germline CDR1 and CDR2 sequences are MNHNS and SASEGT. V shed 5 bases and J 10 bases; nucleotides not matched to a gene: 12. The CDR3 is made up of 14 amino acids. CDR3 loop: CASSPPGRGRGAFF. The CDR3 bases are TGTGCCAGCAGTCCCCCGGGCAGGGGGCGCGGAGCTTTCTTT.

In this sample, this clonotype turned up many times. The chain couples TRBV12-3 or TRBV12-4 to TRBJ1-5; possible D gene TRBD1, 5 bases. V shed 6 bases and J shed 6 bases, with 12 bases lying between them. The CDR3 contains 13 residues. This CDR3 is CASRQGAVQPQHF. Here the CDR3 DNA reads TGTGCCAGCAGACAAGGGGCAGTTCAGCCCCAGCATTTT.

This clonotype occurred many times. The chain has TRBV5-1 and TRBJ2-5; D ambiguous. Germline V gene lookup returns CDR1 SGHRS and CDR2 YFSETQ. This CDR3 is built from 12 residues. V shed 4 bases and J shed 5 bases, with 9 bases lying between them. The CDR3 protein is CASSERVETQYF. The CDR3 DNA sequence: TGCGCCAGCAGCGAACGAGTGGAGACCCAGTACTTC.

Ten or more counts support this clonotype. This sequence joins TRBV4-1 and TRBJ2-5; TRBD1 agrees at 11 bases. The J segment lost 4 bases and the V segment lost 0 bases, leaving 4 bases of the junction unmatched. In germline, CDR1 is MGHRA, CDR2 YSYEKL. This CDR3 region has 16 residues. CDR3 nucleotide sequence: TGCGCCAGCAGCCAAGACAGGACAGGGGGCTTAGAGACCCAGTACTTC. Translating it yields CASSQDRTGGLETQYF.

This clonotype has ten or more counts. This chain joins TRBV20-1 and TRBJ1-2, with TRBD1 as a possible D gene (5 bases). The CDR3 is 12 residues long. Germline V gives CDR1 DFQATT, CDR2 SNEGSKA (reference sequence). The V gene lost 6 bases and the J gene lost 4 bases, with 12 bases spanning the gap. CDR3 protein: CSAVEGSYGYTF. The CDR3, as DNA: TGCAGTGCCGTTGAGGGGTCCTATGGCTACACCTTC.

J is TRBJ2-3 and V is TRBV20-1, with 7 bases matching TRBD2. The V and J ends lost 2 bases and 0 bases, in that order; junction bases with no gene match: 5. The CDR3 consists of 15 residues. The germline gives CDR1 DFQATT, CDR2 SNEGSKA (reference sequence). The CDR3 loop is CSARLAERSTDTQYF. CDR3 sequence (DNA): TGCAGTGCTAGACTAGCGGAGCGCAGCACAGATACGCAGTATTTT.

This clonotype came up a few times. V is TRBV4-1 and J is TRBJ2-6, with TRBD2 matching over 11 bases. The V gene end was trimmed by 4 bases and the J gene end by 0 bases; junction bases not matched to a gene: 5. CDR3 length: 18 amino acids. The germline V gene encodes CDR1 MGHRA and CDR2 YSYEKL. In DNA form, the CDR3 reads TGCGCCAGCAGCCTTCCGGGACTAGCGGTCTCTGGGGCCAACGTCCTGACTTTC. Its translation is CASSLPGLAVSGANVLTF.

This sequence joins TRBV28 and TRBJ2-3, with 10 positions matching TRBD2. This CDR3 is 19 amino acids long. Germline V gene sequence: CDR1 MDHEN, CDR2 SYDVKM. Trimming took 4 bases from V and 0 from J; bases not matched to a gene: 13. DNA of the CDR3: TGTGCCAGCAGTTCCCCACTAGCGGGAAATTACACTAGCACAGATACGCAGTATTTT. Residues: CASSSPLAGNYTSTDTQYF.

V usage is TRBV30 and J usage is TRBJ2-7; a possible D gene is TRBD2 (6 bases). The CDR3 consists of 13 residues. Trimming pared 3 bases from V and 6 bases from J, leaving 15 bases between. Germline V gene data show CDR1 as GTSNPN and CDR2 as SVGIG (reference sequence). The CDR3 loop is CAWRVILGGEQYF. The CDR3 DNA reads TGTGCCTGGAGGGTAATACTCGGGGGCGAGCAGTACTTC.

The CDR3 DNA reads as TGTGCCAGCAGCCCCGGCGTCAGACAGTTCCCTGAAGCTTTCTTT. It codes for CASSPGVRQFPEAFF. The chain is built from TRBV6-2 or TRBV6-3 and TRBJ1-1; TRBD1 might be the D (5 bases). V dropped 6 bases and J dropped 6 bases, with 20 bases sitting between them. Germline V lookup: CDR1 MNHEY, CDR2 SVGEGT. The CDR3 runs to 15 residues.

This sequence joins TRBV7-3 and TRBJ1-1; no definite D call. This CDR3 contains 14 residues. Germline loops: CDR1 SGHTA, CDR2 FQGTGA. Trimming took off 5 bases at V and 1 base at J, with 11 bases between the two ends. The CDR3 nucleotides read TGTGCCAGCAGCCGCGGGCCGGAGAACACTGAAGCTTTCTTT. It codes for CASSRGPENTEAFF.

This clonotype was detected ten times or more. The chain links TRBV6-1 to TRBJ2-5, with D possibly matching TRBD2 (5 bases). The CDR3 is 12 residues long. The germline V and J ends were trimmed by 7 bases and 7 bases, with 13 bases remaining between them. Germline lookup yields CDR1 MNHNS and CDR2 SASEGT. CDR3 loop: CASITKLGTQYF. The CDR3 nucleotides are TGTGCCAGCATTACAAAACTAGGGACCCAGTACTTC.

Ten or more counts support this clonotype. The V and J genes are TRBV4-3 and TRBJ2-5; 9 bases line up with TRBD2. Germline V CDR1 and CDR2: LGHNA, YSLEER. J gave up 0 bases and V 0 bases, and 2 bases lay outside the gene matches. This CDR3 region has 16 residues. CDR3 bases: TGCGCCAGCAGCCAAGAGCTAGCGGGGTACCAAGAGACCCAGTACTTC. Translated, it gives CASSQELAGYQETQYF.

This clonotype was seen many times. The chain has TRBV6-1 and TRBJ2-7; a weak D match, TRBD1 (5 bases). Germline-derived CDR1 and CDR2 are MNHNS and SASEGT. This CDR3 has 15 residues. The germline V and J ends were trimmed by 2 bases and 6 bases, with 17 bases remaining between them. The chain's CDR3 is CASSERAGPMGEQYF. CDR3 DNA sequence: TGTGCCAGCAGTGAAAGGGCAGGGCCTATGGGCGAGCAGTACTTC.

This clonotype was seen repeatedly, ten times or more. J is TRBJ2-7 and V is TRBV5-1, with a possible D match to TRBD1 (5 bases). Between the trimmed V and J ends, which lost 1 base and 0 bases, there was a span of 14 bases. This CDR3 spans 16 amino acids. The V gene's germline CDR1 is SGHRS and CDR2 YFSETQ. The DNA for the CDR3 is TGCGCCAGCAGCTTGTACGCGTCTGACAGCTCCTACGAGCAGTACTTC. Encoded protein: CASSLYASDSSYEQYF.

This clonotype appeared many times. The chain joins TRBV28 to TRBJ2-7; 10 bases agree with TRBD1. Trimming cost V 7 bases and J 3 bases; bases outside gene matches: 15. The length of the CDR3 is 17 residues. CDR1 is MDHEN, CDR2 SYDVKM, per germline. In DNA, the CDR3 is TGTGCCAGCATCCGGGACAGGGGATTGTCATTCGGCTACGAGCAGTACTTC. Protein sequence: CASIRDRGLSFGYEQYF.

The rearrangement links TRBV6-2 or TRBV6-3 to TRBJ1-1; TRBD1 matches 9 bases. V lost 6 bases and J lost 0; bases outside the gene matches: 5. Germline values: CDR1 MNHEY, CDR2 SVGEGT. This CDR3 has 15 residues. The CDR3 is CASRGDRVLNTEAFF. DNA for the CDR3: TGTGCCAGCAGAGGGGACAGGGTTTTGAACACTGAAGCTTTCTTT.

Ten or more counts support this clonotype. The chain is built from TRBV6-6 and TRBJ1-1, with D maybe TRBD1 (5 bases). With 6 bases removed from V and 8 bases from J, the gap between germline ends came to 28 bases. This CDR3 comprises 17 residues. Germline values: CDR1 MNHNY, CDR2 SVGAGI (reference sequence). The CDR3 sequence is CASSSSFGGESTPEAFF. As DNA, the CDR3 is TGTGCCAGCAGCAGTTCGTTTGGGGGAGAGTCGACCCCAGAAGCTTTCTTT.

The chain has TRBV12-3 or TRBV12-4 and TRBJ1-1; TRBD1 is a possible D gene (5 bases). The CDR3 totals 18 residues. Between the trimmed V and J ends, which lost 5 bases and 0 bases, there was a span of 22 bases. The CDR3 is CASSPGTGNPTMNTEAFF. CDR3 bases: TGTGCCAGCAGTCCTGGAACAGGAAACCCAACTATGAACACTGAAGCTTTCTTT.

About this clonotype itself: The junction departs from germline at one end; a sequencing error may be responsible. The gene calls are TRBV28 and TRBJ2-7, with 7 bases matching TRBD1. Germline V gene lookup returns CDR1 MDHEN and CDR2 SYDVKM. The CDR3 is 14 amino acids. CDR3 nucleotide sequence: TGTGCCATCAGTGAGAAGACAGGGTCCTACGAGCAGTACTTC. It yields the protein CAISEKTGSYEQYF.

This clonotype turned up a few times. No conserved phenylalanine or tryptophan is present at the end of the CDR3, so a read error is the likely explanation. CDR3 sequence: CASSLDGGRGYEQYL. CDR3 bases: TGTGCCAGCAGCCTGGACGGCGGGAGGGGGTACGAGCAGTACCTC. The V gene is TRBV7-2, the J gene TRBJ2-7; 9 bases match TRBD2. Germline lookup yields CDR1 SGHTA and CDR2 FQGNSA. V gave up 5 bases and J gave up 4 bases; unmatched junction bases: 9. The CDR3 runs 15 residues.

At least ten counts were recorded for this clonotype. V gene TRBV6-5 combines with J gene TRBJ2-7, with a weak D call TRBD2 (5 bases). Germline CDR1 reads MNHEY; CDR2 reads SVGAGI. The CDR3 runs 15 residues. Trimming left V 6 bases short and J 3 bases short, with 18 bases between. The CDR3 sequence is CASRSPAEDHYEQYF. The CDR3 DNA follows: TGTGCCAGCAGATCCCCCGCGGAGGACCACTACGAGCAGTACTTC.

The chain uses TRBV5-1 and TRBJ1-6; a weak D match, TRBD1 (5 bases). The CDR3 contains 16 residues. Trimming left V 4 bases short and J 2 bases short, with 13 bases between. The germline V gene has CDR1 SGHRS and CDR2 YFSETQ. Here the CDR3 DNA reads TGCGCCAGCAGCCCCGCGACAGATACCTATAATTCACCCCTCCACTTT. It encodes CASSPATDTYNSPLHF.

This clonotype appeared many times. The chain employs TRBV30 and TRBJ2-5; tentatively, D is TRBD2 (5 bases). The CDR3 length is 13 residues. Germline assignment: CDR1 GTSNPN and CDR2 SVGIG (reference sequence). V dropped 3 bases and J dropped 5 bases, with 13 bases sitting between them. The CDR3 sequence: CAWRGLTAETQYF. CDR3 coding DNA: TGTGCCTGGAGAGGACTGACCGCGGAGACCCAGTACTTC. Full variable domain (missing parts from reference TRBV30 and TRBJ2-5): SQTIHQWPATLVQPVGSPLSLECTVEGTSNPNLYWYRQAAGRGLQLLFYSVGIGQISSEVPQNLSASRPQDRQFILSSKKLLLSDSGFYLCAWRGLTAETQYFGPGTRLLVL.